The rows below give T cell receptor beta chains drawn from one sample of a study of OX40 agonist ivuxolimab in advanced cancers. The assay was immunoSEQ multiplex PCR, and TCRdb's table has in-frame clones only and misses some. This table has roughly 66,000 clones, 75% to 85% appearing once. The sequencing here drew on CD4+ or CD8+ T cells sorted from blood, taken in a trial of the OX40 agonist ivuxolimab. Receptors were obtained from an adult with an advanced solid tumor such as melanoma, head and neck, liver or kidney cancer. CDR3s include the opening cysteine and the closing phenylalanine or tryptophan. D genes are given only for firm matches. Expanded clones get a size class; other rows say once, few or many, or leave the size out.

j_call	d_call	clone_size	v_call	cdr3_aa	cdr3_nt
TRBJ2-2	NA	NA	TRBV6-5	CASSRNRADTGELFF	TGTGCCAGCAGTCGTAACAGGGCGGACACCGGGGAGCTGTTTTTT
TRBJ2-1	TRBD2	NA	TRBV13	CASSILAGGGVEQFF	TGTGCCAGCAGCATCCTAGCGGGAGGGGGCGTTGAGCAGTTCTTC
TRBJ2-7	NA	NA	TRBV4-1	CASRLGGGPGYYEQYF	TGCGCCAGCCGGCTAGGGGGAGGACCCGGATACTACGAGCAGTACTTC
TRBJ2-7	NA	NA	TRBV2	CASMARPNSYEQYF	TGTGCCAGCATGGCCCGACCCAACTCCTACGAGCAGTACTTC
TRBJ2-5	TRBD2	NA	TRBV15	CATSRELAGGRETQYF	TGTGCCACCAGCAGAGAGTTAGCGGGAGGTCGAGAGACCCAGTACTTC
TRBJ1-1	NA	NA	TRBV19	CASSHRTDPVGEAFF	TGTGCCAGTAGCCATAGGACGGACCCCGTGGGGGAAGCTTTCTTT
TRBJ2-7	NA	NA	TRBV19	CASSITYEQYF	TGTGCCAGTAGTATCACCTACGAGCAGTACTTC
TRBJ2-2	NA	NA	TRBV29-1	CSVAGEAGELFF	TGCAGCGTGGCAGGGGAGGCCGGGGAGCTGTTTTTT
TRBJ1-4	NA	NA	TRBV6-1	CASSPGGGLENCFF	NA
TRBJ1-2	NA	NA	TRBV7-7	CASSSGHLYGYTF	TGTGCCAGCAGTTCGGGCCATCTTTATGGCTACACCTTC
TRBJ2-3	TRBD1	few	TRBV10-3	CAISSTGLTDTQYF	TGTGCCATCAGTTCGACAGGGCTCACAGATACGCAGTATTTT
TRBJ2-3	NA	NA	TRBV18	CASSPTGSTDTQYF	TGTGCCAGCTCACCCACGGGAAGCACAGATACGCAGTATTTT
TRBJ2-3	TRBD1	once	TRBV30	CAWSVIRGRPHF	TGTGCCTGGAGTGTAATCAGGGGGCGTCCGCATTTT
TRBJ1-6	NA	NA	TRBV9	CASSVTVNSPLHF	TGTGCCAGCAGCGTGACAGTAAATTCACCCCTCCACTTT
TRBJ1-1	TRBD1	once	TRBV5-1	CASSSTGGTEAFF	TGCGCCAGCAGCTCGACAGGGGGTACTGAAGCTTTCTTT
TRBJ2-7	TRBD1	once	TRBV18	CASSASGGLSSYEQYF	TGTGCCAGCTCAGCCTCAGGGGGCCTAAGCTCCTACGAGCAGTACTTC
TRBJ2-5	NA	NA	TRBV7-9	CASSLNLGVGAQYF	TGTGCCAGCAGCTTGAATTTGGGTGTTGGGGCCCAGTACTTC
TRBJ2-4	NA	NA	TRBV4-1	CASSQESPGRLNIQYF	TGCGCCAGCAGCCAAGAATCTCCGGGACGCCTAAACATTCAGTACTTC
TRBJ2-7	TRBD2	NA	TRBV5-5	CASSETSGRSYEQYF	TGTGCCAGCAGCGAGACTAGCGGGAGGTCCTACGAGCAGTACTTC
TRBJ2-2	NA	NA	TRBV4-1	CASSQAAGAGGELFF	TGCGCCAGCAGCCAAGCGGCGGGGGCTGGCGGGGAGCTGTTTTTT
TRBJ1-2	NA	NA	TRBV6-5	CASSYGGGYGYTF	TGTGCCAGCAGTTACGGGGGGGGCTATGGCTACACCTTC
TRBJ2-7	NA	NA	TRBV5-4	CASSLAGNKYF	TGTGCCAGCAGCTTGGCGGGTAATAAGTACTTC
TRBJ2-3	TRBD1	NA	TRBV7-2	CASSSRSGGDTQYF	TGTGCCAGCAGCTCCCGGTCAGGGGGAGATACGCAGTATTTT
TRBJ2-1	NA	NA	TRBV30	CAWSMAISYNEQFF	TGTGCCTGGAGTATGGCTATCTCCTACAATGAGCAGTTCTTC
TRBJ2-7	NA	many	TRBV5-4	CASSLDRGSSYEQYF	TGTGCCAGCAGCTTGGATCGGGGAAGCTCCTACGAGCAGTACTTC
TRBJ1-3	TRBD1	NA	TRBV2	CASTVGQAGNTIYF	TGTGCCAGCACCGTAGGACAGGCTGGAAACACCATATATTTT
TRBJ2-7	NA	NA	TRBV14	CASSQEMARQYF	TGTGCCAGCAGCCAAGAGATGGCGAGGCAGTACTTC
TRBJ2-2	TRBD1	NA	TRBV7-3	CASRRQGAGELFF	TGTGCCAGCAGGCGACAGGGGGCCGGGGAGCTGTTTTTT
TRBJ2-6	NA	NA	TRBV9	CASRGSGANVLTF	TGTGCCAGCAGAGGTTCTGGGGCCAACGTCCTGACTTTC
TRBJ2-7	NA	NA	TRBV10-3	CAISESTLEHEQYF	TGTGCCATCAGTGAGTCGACGTTGGAACACGAGCAGTACTTC
TRBJ1-3	NA	NA	TRBV7-6	CASSLNRDSGNTIYF	TGTGCCAGCAGCTTAAACAGGGACTCTGGAAACACCATATATTTT
TRBJ1-2	TRBD1	NA	TRBV2	CASTLDRGGYTF	TGTGCCAGCACCCTCGACAGGGGAGGCTACACCTTC
TRBJ1-3	TRBD1	NA	TRBV18	CASSPRTGTARNTIYF	TGTGCCAGCTCACCCAGGACAGGGACCGCTAGAAACACCATATATTTT
TRBJ2-7	TRBD2	NA	TRBV19	CASSSGLAPHEQYF	TGTGCCAGTAGTTCGGGACTAGCTCCCCACGAGCAGTACTTC
TRBJ2-1	NA	NA	TRBV6-1	CASSEGAWNEQFF	TGTGCCAGCAGTGAAGGGGCGTGGAATGAGCAGTTCTTC
TRBJ2-7	NA	NA	TRBV27	CASRFRAPHEQYF	TGTGCCAGCAGATTTAGGGCGCCCCACGAGCAGTACTTC
TRBJ1-2	NA	NA	TRBV10-1	CASRVNPNVLQSHPGYTF	TGCGCCAGCAGAGTGAACCCCAATGTTCTCCAGTCCCATCCAGGCTACACCTTC